These T cell receptor beta chains were read from a single sample in a study of blood T cell repertoires in COVID-19. Clones were read by immunoSEQ multiplex PCR, and TCRdb kept only the in-frame ones, dropping some. This table holds fewer than 350,000 clones, around 85% found once. Sequences were obtained from peripheral blood. The source is a young woman who had recovered from COVID-19. Each CDR3 is given with its conserved first and last residue. D genes are given only for firm matches. Rows may omit the clone size; those that give it use once, few, many or a size class.

V gene	J gene	clone size	D gene	CDR3 protein	CDR3 DNA
TRBV19	TRBJ2-7	NA	TRBD2	CASSARTSGRWEQYF	TGTGCCAGCTCGGCCCGGACTAGCGGGAGATGGGAGCAGTACTTC
TRBV6-5	TRBJ2-7	NA	NA	CASSYSRTASSYEQYF	TGTGCCAGCAGTTACTCGCGGACAGCGAGCTCCTACGAGCAGTACTTC
TRBV6-5	TRBJ1-3	NA	NA	CASSSRMTGGNTIYF	TGTGCCAGCAGTTCGCGGATGACTGGTGGAAACACCATATATTTT
TRBV27	TRBJ2-5	NA	NA	CASSLGSGGAQETQYF	TGTGCCAGCAGTTTAGGGAGTGGGGGGGCTCAAGAGACCCAGTACTTC
TRBV12-3/TRBV12-4	TRBJ1-1	NA	NA	CASSLARTEAFF	TGTGCCAGCAGTTTAGCCCGCACTGAAGCTTTCTTT
TRBV6-5	TRBJ1-2	NA	TRBD1	CASSYSVQGAPYGYTF	TGTGCCAGCAGTTACTCCGTACAGGGGGCTCCCTATGGCTACACCTTC
TRBV21-1	TRBJ2-3	NA	NA	CASSKGGCTDTQYF	TGTGCCAGCAGCAAAGGAGGGTGCACAGATACGCAGTATTTT
TRBV5-8	TRBJ2-5	once	TRBD2	CASSNWRLAGQETQYF	TGTGCCAGCAGCAACTGGCGACTAGCGGGACAAGAGACCCAGTACTTC
TRBV19	TRBJ2-5	NA	TRBD2	CASSIPGLGAEETQYF	TGTGCCAGTAGTATTCCGGGACTAGGGGCCGAAGAGACCCAGTACTTC
TRBV5-1	TRBJ2-5	NA	TRBD2	CASSSSGNQETQYF	TGCGCCAGCAGCTCAAGCGGGAACCAAGAGACCCAGTACTTC
TRBV9	TRBJ2-2	NA	NA	CASSPRTMIAGGELFF	TGTGCCAGCAGCCCCCGTACTATGATAGCCGGCGGGGAGCTGTTTTTT
TRBV25-1	TRBJ2-2	NA	NA	CASSADRITGELFF	TGTGCCAGCAGTGCGGACAGAATCACCGGGGAGCTGTTTTTT
TRBV10-3	TRBJ2-7	NA	TRBD2	CAISSGSNSYEQYF	TGTGCCATCTCTAGCGGGAGTAATTCCTACGAGCAGTACTTC
TRBV6-2/TRBV6-3	TRBJ2-3	NA	TRBD2	CASSSSGSSGGLAQYF	TGTGCCAGCAGCTCCTCCGGGAGTAGCGGGGGATTGGCGCAGTATTTT
TRBV5-5	TRBJ2-7	NA	TRBD1	CASSLGGQGYEQYF	TGTGCCAGCAGCTTGGGAGGACAGGGCTACGAGCAGTACTTC
TRBV2	TRBJ1-2	NA	TRBD1	CASSGWDSLLGGYGYTF	TGTGCCAGCAGCGGCTGGGACAGCCTGCTGGGGGGCTATGGCTACACCTTC
TRBV2	TRBJ1-4	NA	TRBD1	CASSEHLGQGASPPFF	TGTGCCAGCAGTGAACACTTGGGACAGGGCGCCTCTCCCCCGTTTTTT
TRBV5-8	TRBJ2-4	NA	TRBD1	CASSVDRASNIQYF	TGTGCCAGCAGCGTGGACAGGGCATCAAACATTCAGTACTTC
TRBV30	TRBJ1-4	NA	NA	CAWSARNEKLFF	TGTGCCTGGAGTGCGCGAAATGAAAAACTGTTTTTT
TRBV5-6	TRBJ1-2	once	TRBD1	CASSYTAGGKGYTF	TGTGCCAGCAGCTATACGGCAGGGGGAAAAGGCTACACCTTC
TRBV5-6	TRBJ1-1	NA	TRBD1	CASSRQGDMNTEAFF	TGTGCCAGCAGCCGGCAGGGGGACATGAACACTGAAGCTTTCTTT
TRBV4-2	TRBJ2-1	NA	TRBD2	CASSQGAAGGTYNEQFF	TGTGCCAGCAGCCAGGGGGCGGCGGGAGGTACCTACAATGAGCAGTTCTTC
TRBV7-8	TRBJ1-3	NA	TRBD1	CASSPRTGDAGNTIYF	TGTGCCAGCAGCCCCCGAACAGGGGATGCGGGAAACACCATATATTTT
TRBV5-6	TRBJ2-5	NA	TRBD1	CASSFGTGKGETQYF	TGTGCCAGCAGCTTCGGGACAGGAAAGGGGGAGACCCAGTACTTC
TRBV2	TRBJ1-2	NA	NA	CASISLGGEGNYGYTF	TGTGCCAGCATCTCGTTGGGTGGAGAAGGTAACTATGGCTACACCTTC
TRBV4-2	TRBJ2-3	NA	TRBD2	CAAAGGPTDTQYF	TGTGCCGCGGCGGGAGGGCCCACAGATACGCAGTATTTT
TRBV28	TRBJ2-7	once	NA	CASSSIRGTKYF	TGTGCCAGCAGTTCGATCCGCGGGACGAAGTACTTC
TRBV7-9	TRBJ1-5	NA	NA	CASSLGLGKGNQPQHF	TGTGCCAGCAGCTTAGGGCTCGGGAAAGGAAATCAGCCCCAGCATTTT
TRBV7-2	TRBJ1-6	NA	NA	CASSFSLRLGPLHF	TGTGCCAGCAGCTTTTCTTTGCGGTTGGGACCCCTCCACTTT
TRBV5-1	TRBJ2-3	NA	NA	CASSLATRGDTQYF	TGCGCCAGCAGCTTGGCAACCCGAGGTGATACGCAGTATTTT
TRBV18	TRBJ2-7	NA	NA	CASSPPARAPGGIREQYF	TGTGCCAGCTCACCTCCGGCAAGGGCCCCTGGGGGGATTCGCGAGCAGTACTTC
TRBV28	TRBJ2-7	once	TRBD1	CASSSGTGTYEQYF	TGTGCCAGCAGTTCCGGGACAGGGACCTACGAGCAGTACTTC
TRBV3-1/TRBV3-2	TRBJ2-5	many	NA	CASSQDRRGETQYF	TGTGCCAGCAGCCAAGATCGAAGGGGAGAGACCCAGTACTTC
TRBV5-1	TRBJ2-2	NA	TRBD2	CAIFWGTSGRVGTGELFF	TGCGCCATCTTCTGGGGTACTAGCGGGAGGGTAGGCACCGGGGAGCTGTTTTTT
TRBV20-1	TRBJ2-1	NA	NA	CSAQRPNEQFF	TGCAGTGCCCAGCGTCCTAATGAGCAGTTCTTC
TRBV24-1	TRBJ2-2	NA	NA	CATRQGTNTGELFF	TGTGCCACCAGACAGGGTACGAACACCGGGGAGCTGTTTTTT
TRBV11-2	TRBJ1-3	NA	NA	CASSVARVYGNTIYF	TGTGCCAGCAGCGTGGCCAGGGTCTATGGAAACACCATATATTTT
TRBV28	TRBJ1-4	NA	TRBD1	CASSWGTAIEKLFF	TGTGCCAGCAGCTGGGGGACAGCGATTGAAAAACTGTTTTTT
TRBV7-2	TRBJ2-1	NA	NA	CASRAASRNNEQFF	TGTGCCAGCAGGGCTGCTAGCAGGAACAATGAGCAGTTCTTC
TRBV6-4	TRBJ1-1	NA	NA	CATGILKSSAFF	TGTGCCACCGGGATCCTTAAATCGTCTGCTTTCTTT
TRBV7-9	TRBJ1-2	NA	NA	CASSPSNREGYTF	TGTGCCAGCAGCCCCTCGAACAGGGAAGGCTACACCTTC